Only one count was recorded for the clone carrying this T cell receptor (beta chain). The entry originates in a study of shared clonotypes between healthy human individuals. At the deep level, the assay was run. Profiled with immunoSEQ multiplex PCR; TCRdb holds only in-frame clones, not every one. The data contain about 2.4 million clones, 80% to 95% of them singletons. The CDR3 is 19 residues long. Germline CDR1 and CDR2: SGHRS and YFSETQ. V was clipped by 7 bases and J by 0 bases, with 26 bases between them. Donors were healthy HIV-negative adults without recently reported acute infections or vaccinations. Every donor was a Caucasian adult from Nashville, Tennessee. Into CD45RA+ naive and CD45RA-negative memory subsets, the CD4+ cells were split.

The source is a man between 18 and 29 years old in good health. Some clones in this sample may be carry-over from other donors' samples. Sequencing used naive CD4+ T cells from PBMCs. Noted subset: CD45RA+ positively selected. The V call is TRBV5-1, the J call TRBJ1-3, with D unclear. The DNA of the CDR3 is TGCGCCAGCGCTCCCCGTCCCCTCGGCGACGCAAGCTCTGGAAACACCATATATTTT. Its translation is CASAPRPLGDASSGNTIYF.